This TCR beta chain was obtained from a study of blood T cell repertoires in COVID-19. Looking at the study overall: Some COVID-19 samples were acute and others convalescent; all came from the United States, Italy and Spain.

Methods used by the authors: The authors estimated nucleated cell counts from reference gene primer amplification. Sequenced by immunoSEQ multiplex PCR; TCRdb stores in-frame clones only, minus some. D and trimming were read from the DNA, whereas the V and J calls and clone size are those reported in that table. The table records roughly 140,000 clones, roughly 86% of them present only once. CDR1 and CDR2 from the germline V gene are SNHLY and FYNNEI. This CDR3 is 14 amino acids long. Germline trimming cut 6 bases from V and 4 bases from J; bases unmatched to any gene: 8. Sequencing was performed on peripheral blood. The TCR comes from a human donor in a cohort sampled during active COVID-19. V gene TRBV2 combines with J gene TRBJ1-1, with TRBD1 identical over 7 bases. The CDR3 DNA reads TGTGCCAGCAGCCTACAGGGGTTAGGCACTGAAGCTTTCTTT. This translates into CASSLQGLGTEAFF.